The 21 T cell receptor beta chains given below trace back to one sample, sequenced in a study of cytomegalovirus exposure and HLA in healthy donors. Both 60 Vbeta primers and 13 Jbeta primers went into the PCR. This table comes from immunoSEQ multiplex PCR, and its TCRdb copy is limited to in-frame clones, with some not included. The repertoire table contains about 84,000 clones. The material sequenced was PBMCs. Receptors were obtained from a man aged 45-60 years in good health and CMV-seronegative.

V is TRBV5-6 and J is TRBJ2-1; 9 nucleotides match TRBD2. With 2 bases clipped from V and 6 bases from J, the junction kept 9 bases outside the gene matches. This CDR3 is 16 amino acids long. Germline V gene data show CDR1 as SGHDT and CDR2 as YYEEEE. This CDR3 is CASSLAGGLAVNEQFF. As DNA, the CDR3 is TGTGCCAGCAGCTTAGCGGGGGGTCTGGCCGTCAATGAGCAGTTCTTC.

The chain links TRBV5-1 to TRBJ1-1; tentative D call: TRBD1 (5 bases). Looked up from germline, CDR1 is SGHRS and CDR2 is YFSETQ. Trimming removed 2 bases from V and 7 bases from J, with 12 bases in between. There are 13 residues in the CDR3. The CDR3 sequence is CASSLGQGVEAFF. CDR3 DNA: TGCGCCAGCAGCTTAGGGCAGGGTGTTGAAGCTTTCTTT.

This chain uses TRBV9 with TRBJ2-2; the match to TRBD2 covers 9 bases. J gave up 4 bases and V 2 bases, and 6 bases lay outside the gene matches. CDR3 size: 16 residues. Germline assignment: CDR1 SGDLS and CDR2 YYNGEE. The DNA for the CDR3 is TGTGCCAGCAGCGTCGGCGGGGGGGAGACCACCGGGGAGCTGTTTTTT. Translation gives CASSVGGGETTGELFF.

V usage is TRBV7-6 and J usage is TRBJ2-5; 10 bases fit TRBD2. This CDR3 is built from 15 residues. Germline CDR1 SGHVS, CDR2 FNYEAQ. V shed 5 bases and J 2 bases; nucleotides not matched to a gene: 5. The CDR3 protein is CASSRAGGPQETQYF. CDR3 nucleotide sequence: TGTGCCAGCAGCCGAGCGGGGGGGCCTCAAGAGACCCAGTACTTC.

The J gene is TRBJ2-2, the V gene TRBV7-9; D gene ambiguous. Germline CDR1 SEHNR, CDR2 FQNEAQ (reference sequence). V was cut by 1 base and J by 4 bases, with 7 bases left in between. CDR3 length: 14 residues. The chain's CDR3 is CASSLEPGTGELFF. Here the CDR3 DNA reads TGTGCCAGCAGCTTAGAGCCTGGCACCGGGGAGCTGTTTTTT.

The chain employs TRBV6-1 and TRBJ1-6, with 7 bases identical to TRBD1. Trimming at V came to 7 bases and at J to 4 bases, leaving 7 bases not matched to a gene. Germline CDR1 MNHNS, CDR2 SASEGT. The CDR3 sequence is 15 residues long. The CDR3 spells CASNYRTGYNSPLHF. As DNA, the CDR3 is TGTGCCAGCAACTACCGGACAGGTTATAATTCACCCCTCCACTTT.

The CDR3 loop reads CASSLVVTGSTGELFF. The CDR3, as DNA: TGCGCCAGCAGCTTGGTGGTGACAGGGTCAACCGGGGAGCTGTTTTTT. This rearrangement joins TRBV5-1 to TRBJ2-2; 7 bases are a match to TRBD1. Germline CDR1 and CDR2: SGHRS and YFSETQ. V shed 0 bases, J shed 5 bases, and the junction held 7 bases outside the gene matches. This CDR3 has 16 amino acids.

The chain recombines TRBV10-1 with TRBJ1-1; D remains ambiguous. The CDR3 spans 12 residues. With 4 bases removed from V and 4 bases from J, the gap between germline ends came to 7 bases. CDR1 and CDR2 (germline): WNHNN, SYGVQD (reference sequence). CDR3 loop: CASSAGPTEAFF. The CDR3 nucleotides read TGCGCCAGCAGTGCAGGCCCCACTGAAGCTTTCTTT.

The chain combines TRBV25-1 with TRBJ2-5; TRBD2 matches 7 bases. Trimming took 3 bases from V and 4 from J; bases not matched to a gene: 5. Germline V gene lookup returns CDR1 MGHDK and CDR2 SYGVNS. The CDR3 sequence is 14 residues long. The CDR3 region is CASSDRGGGETQYF. The CDR3 nucleotides read TGTGCCAGCAGTGATCGTGGGGGGGGAGAGACCCAGTACTTC.

The CDR3 DNA is TGTGCCAGCAGCTTAGCTTTGTGGCGAACCGGACTAAAGGAGACCCAGTACTTC. Protein: CASSLALWRTGLKETQYF. The genes are TRBV7-8 and TRBJ2-5; tentative D call: TRBD2 (6 bases). Germline CDR1 SGHVS, CDR2 FQNEAQ. The CDR3 length is 18 residues. The ends were cut back, 0 bases at V and 5 bases at J, with 22 bases in the middle.

The chain is built from TRBV28 and TRBJ2-2; D may be TRBD2 (5 bases). This CDR3 comprises 16 residues. Germline V gene lookup returns CDR1 MDHEN and CDR2 SYDVKM. The ends were cut back, 5 bases at V and 0 bases at J, with 13 bases in the middle. CDR3 sequence reads: CASSPRTVSNTGELFF. Written as DNA, the CDR3 is TGTGCCAGCAGTCCTCGGACTGTATCGAACACCGGGGAGCTGTTTTTT.

J is TRBJ2-2 and V is TRBV11-2, with D possibly being TRBD1 (6 bases). The V end lost 5 bases, the J end lost 7 bases, and 11 bases lay between the germline ends. Germline CDR1 and CDR2: SGHAT and FQNNGV. The CDR3 consists of 13 residues. The CDR3, as DNA: TGTGCCAGCAGCCCAACAGGGCTCGGGGAGCTGTTTTTT. Encoded protein: CASSPTGLGELFF. Complete variable domain (other parts from reference TRBV11-2 and TRBJ2-2): EAGVAQSPRYKIIEKRQSVAFWCNPISGHATLYWYQQILGQGPKLLIQFQNNGVVDDSQLPKDRFSAERLKGVDSTLKIQPAKLEDSAVYLCASSPTGLGELFFGEGSRLTVL.

This chain connects TRBV5-1 to TRBJ1-1; no firm D call. Germline CDR1 and CDR2: SGHRS and YFSETQ. The CDR3 is 14 residues long. Trimming took off 0 bases at V and 1 base at J, with 7 bases between the two ends. This CDR3 is CASSLGHPNTEAFF. Written as DNA, the CDR3 is TGCGCCAGCAGCTTGGGACACCCGAACACTGAAGCTTTCTTT.

V and J are TRBV7-6 and TRBJ1-1, with a possible D match to TRBD1 (5 bases). Germline assignment: CDR1 SGHVS and CDR2 FNYEAQ. CDR3 length: 15 residues. V was clipped by 1 base and J by 2 bases, with 11 bases between them. Here the CDR3 DNA reads TGTGCCAGCAGCTTAGATGGGGGGTCTAACACTGAAGCTTTCTTT. Translated, it gives CASSLDGGSNTEAFF.

The chain combines TRBV30 with TRBJ1-2; weak D call: TRBD1 (5 bases). Per the germline V gene, CDR1 is GTSNPN and CDR2 is SVGIG (reference sequence). Trimming stripped 5 bases from V and 5 bases from J, with 21 bases between. The CDR3 length is 15 residues. The CDR3 DNA follows: TGTGCCTGGGTGGGCGCAGGGCTCCCTCCATATGGCTACACCTTC. It translates to CAWVGAGLPPYGYTF.

The J gene is TRBJ2-7, the V gene TRBV4-1, with 9 positions matching TRBD1. Germline loops: CDR1 MGHRA, CDR2 YSYEKL. Trimming removed 2 bases from V and 7 bases from J; junction bases left unmatched: 6. The CDR3 covers 14 residues. The CDR3 protein is CASSQRQGVREQYF. The CDR3, as DNA: TGCGCCAGCAGCCAACGACAGGGGGTGAGAGAGCAGTACTTC.

This chain joins TRBV7-6 and TRBJ1-5; 7 bases match TRBD1. After removal of 5 bases from V and 2 bases from J, the junction contained 3 bases not matched to a gene. Germline V CDR1 and CDR2: SGHVS, FNYEAQ. The CDR3 is 14 amino acids. The CDR3 region has the DNA TGTGCCAGCAGCCACAGGGGCGGCAATCAGCCCCAGCATTTT. Translation: CASSHRGGNQPQHF.

The rearrangement uses TRBV19 and TRBJ1-1; D perhaps matches TRBD1 (5 bases). The germline V and J ends were trimmed by 3 bases and 2 bases, with 13 bases remaining between them. This CDR3 is 15 amino acids long. Germline V gene data show CDR1 as LNHDA and CDR2 as SQIVND (reference sequence). This CDR3 reads CASSIRTGLNTEAFF. The CDR3 region has the DNA TGTGCCAGTAGTATTCGAACAGGACTAAACACTGAAGCTTTCTTT.

The gene calls are TRBV4-1 and TRBJ2-2; 11 bases map to TRBD2. Germline values: CDR1 MGHRA, CDR2 YSYEKL. Trimming took 0 bases from V and 0 from J; bases not matched to a gene: 6. The CDR3 sequence is 19 residues long. The CDR3 sequence is CASSQDPLAGGPNTGELFF. CDR3 bases: TGCGCCAGCAGCCAAGACCCCTTAGCGGGGGGGCCGAACACCGGGGAGCTGTTTTTT.

The rearrangement uses TRBV10-3 and TRBJ1-2, with TRBD1 matching 12 bases. The CDR3 spans 14 residues. Unmatched junction bases numbered 6, after V lost 5 bases and J lost 8 bases. Germline values: CDR1 ENHRY, CDR2 SYGVKD. DNA for the CDR3: TGTGCCATCAGTCCGGGACAGGGGGCTGGGGGCTACACCTTC. Encoded protein: CAISPGQGAGGYTF.

CDR3 in amino acids: CASSLGSGNYGYTF. CDR3 DNA: TGTGCCAGCAGCTTAGGTTCGGGGAACTATGGCTACACCTTC. The chain carries TRBV11-2 and TRBJ1-2, with D hard to call. CDR1 is SGHAT, CDR2 FQNNGV, per germline. CDR3 length: 14 amino acids. Trimming removed 1 base from V and 2 bases from J, with 8 bases in between.